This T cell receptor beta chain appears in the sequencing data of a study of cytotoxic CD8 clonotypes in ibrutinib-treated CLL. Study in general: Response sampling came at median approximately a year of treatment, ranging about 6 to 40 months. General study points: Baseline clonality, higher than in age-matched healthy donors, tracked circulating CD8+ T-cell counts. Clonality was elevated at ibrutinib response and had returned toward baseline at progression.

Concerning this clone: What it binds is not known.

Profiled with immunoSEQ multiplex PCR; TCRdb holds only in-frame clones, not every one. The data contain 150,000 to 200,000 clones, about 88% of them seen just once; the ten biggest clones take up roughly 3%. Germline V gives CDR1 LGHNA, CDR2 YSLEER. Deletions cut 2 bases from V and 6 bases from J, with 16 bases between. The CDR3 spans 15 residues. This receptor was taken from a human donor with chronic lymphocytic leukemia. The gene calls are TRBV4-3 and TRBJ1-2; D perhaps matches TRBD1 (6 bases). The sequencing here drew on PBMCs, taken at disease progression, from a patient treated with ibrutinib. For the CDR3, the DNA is TGCGCCAGCAGCCAACTGGGGACAATCTGGGATGGCTACACCTTC. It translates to CASSQLGTIWDGYTF.